The 32 T cell receptor beta chains reported below all come from one sample, sequenced in a study of PD-L1 blockade in urothelial cancer. Noted time point: peripheral blood 6 weeks after treatment start. Using immunoSEQ multiplex PCR, the repertoire was profiled, and TCRdb retains in-frame clones only, with some absent. The repertoire holds 40,000 or so clones, with 80% to 90% as singletons. The sequences come from PBMCs, collected around atezolizumab (anti-PD-L1) treatment. Receptor source: a man between 60 and 70 years old with urothelial cancer.

Note on this clone: Other nucleotide sequences in the sample specify the same CDR3. This chain joins TRBV18 and TRBJ2-3; 15 bases line up with TRBD2. The CDR3 loop spans 17 amino acids. Germline V gives CDR1 KGHSH, CDR2 LQKENI. Unmatched junction bases numbered 4, after V lost 3 bases and J lost 3 bases. In DNA, the CDR3 is TGTGCCAGCTCACCTCCAGGGACTAGCGGGAGGACAGATACGCAGTATTTT. It yields the protein CASSPPGTSGRTDTQYF. Looking up the rest from reference TRBV18 and TRBJ2-3 gives the full variable domain: NAGVMQNPRHLVRRRGQEARLRCSPMKGHSHVYWYRQLPEEGLKFMVYLQKENIIDESGMPKERFSAEFPKEGPSILRIQQVVRGDSAAYFCASSPPGTSGRTDTQYFGPGTRLTVL.

The chain joins TRBV27 to TRBJ1-5; D call uncertain. Germline V gene sequence: CDR1 MNHEY, CDR2 SMNVEV (reference sequence). V was pared by 6 bases and J by 4 bases, with 19 bases between. The CDR3 contains 16 residues. CDR3: CASSSYGLSGNQPQHF. CDR3 in DNA: TGTGCCAGCAGCTCCTACGGACTGTCTGGAAATCAGCCCCAGCATTTT.

V is TRBV7-9 and J is TRBJ1-1; D is unresolved. The germline V gene encodes CDR1 SEHNR and CDR2 FQNEAQ (reference sequence). The CDR3 totals 14 residues. Between the trimmed V and J ends, which lost 1 base and 1 base, there was a span of 7 bases. The CDR3 DNA reads as TGTGCCAGCAGCTTAGTGCTAGAGAACACTGAAGCTTTCTTT. Residues: CASSLVLENTEAFF.

The rearrangement links TRBV2 to TRBJ2-5, with 11 bases lining up with TRBD1. Germline values: CDR1 SNHLY, CDR2 FYNNEI. V was clipped by 5 bases and J by 2 bases; unmatched bases: 13. The CDR3 totals 18 residues. The CDR3 nucleotides are TGTGCCAGCAGTACGGACCGGGACAGGGGGACGTGGCAAGAGACCCAGTACTTC. This codes for CASSTDRDRGTWQETQYF.

The rearrangement joins TRBV5-1 to TRBJ2-3, with 7 bases aligning to TRBD1. This CDR3 has 13 amino acids. Looked up from germline, CDR1 is SGHRS and CDR2 is YFSETQ. Trimming at V came to 2 bases and at J to 3 bases, leaving 0 bases not matched to a gene. As DNA, the CDR3 is TGCGCCAGCAGCTTACAGGGGACAGATACGCAGTATTTT. Residues: CASSLQGTDTQYF. The full variable domain, its missing parts supplied by reference TRBV5-1 and TRBJ2-3, is KAGVTQTPRYLIKTRGQQVTLSCSPISGHRSVSWYQQTPGQGLQFLFEYFSETQRNKGNFPGRFSGRQFSNSRSEMNVSTLELGDSALYLCASSLQGTDTQYFGPGTRLTVL.

The rearrangement links TRBV6-5 to TRBJ1-4, with D perhaps matching TRBD1 (5 bases). The CDR3 consists of 14 residues. V lost 8 bases, J lost 4 bases, and 14 bases lay in between. CDR1 and CDR2 (germline): MNHEY, SVGAGI. The CDR3 here is CASSLAGGNEKLFF. CDR3 nucleotides: TGTGCCAGCTCCTTGGCGGGGGGTAATGAAAAACTGTTTTTT.

The chain employs TRBV7-6 and TRBJ1-5, with a weak D call TRBD1 (6 bases). The CDR3 spans 15 residues. In germline, CDR1 is SGHVS, CDR2 FNYEAQ. With 3 bases removed from V and 1 base from J, the gap between germline ends came to 10 bases. CDR3 nucleotide sequence: TGTGCCAGCAGCTTGGCAGGGACAAGCAATCAGCCCCAGCATTTT. Residues: CASSLAGTSNQPQHF.

In this sample, this clone turned up a few times. The chain employs TRBV19 and TRBJ2-2, with TRBD1 as a possible D gene (6 bases). Germline lookup yields CDR1 LNHDA and CDR2 SQIVND (reference sequence). This CDR3 spans 14 amino acids. Trimming took 6 bases from V and 6 from J, leaving 14 bases between them. The CDR3 loop is CASSPGHSSGELFF. Here the CDR3 DNA reads TGTGCCAGTAGCCCGGGACATTCTTCCGGGGAGCTGTTTTTT.

This clone was detected only once. This chain links TRBV2 with TRBJ1-2; perhaps TRBD1 as D (6 bases). With 6 bases removed from V and 0 bases from J, the gap between germline ends came to 17 bases. The CDR3 contains 16 residues. Germline CDR1 SNHLY, CDR2 FYNNEI. The CDR3 loop reads CASSAPGQRANYGYTF. The CDR3, as DNA: TGTGCCAGCAGCGCGCCCGGACAGAGAGCTAACTATGGCTACACCTTC.

This clone was seen a single time. This chain connects TRBV6-1 to TRBJ2-7, with 8 bases that match TRBD1. The V gene's germline CDR1 is MNHNS and CDR2 SASEGT. The CDR3 sequence is 14 residues long. The junction had 8 bases not matched to a gene; V was cut back by 7 bases and J by 3 bases. The CDR3 is CASNPTGAGYEQYF. CDR3 nucleotide sequence: TGTGCCAGCAATCCGACAGGGGCGGGCTACGAGCAGTACTTC.

The J gene is TRBJ1-2, the V gene TRBV5-1; 12 nucleotides agree with TRBD1. In germline, CDR1 is SGHRS, CDR2 YFSETQ. The CDR3 extends over 18 amino acids. J lost 7 bases, V lost 4 bases, and 17 bases had no gene match. CDR3 loop: CASSDTTGTGGRLSGYTF. In nucleotides, the CDR3 is TGCGCCAGCAGCGACACGACCGGGACAGGGGGCCGACTATCTGGCTACACCTTC.

The V gene is TRBV28, the J gene TRBJ1-1; 8 nucleotides match TRBD1. Trimming at V came to 6 bases and at J to 0 bases, leaving 3 bases not matched to a gene. Germline CDR1 and CDR2: MDHEN and SYDVKM. The CDR3 has 14 amino acids. The CDR3: CASSTGGVNTEAFF. DNA for the CDR3: TGTGCCAGCAGCACAGGGGGAGTGAACACTGAAGCTTTCTTT.

The chain uses TRBV14 and TRBJ1-2; the D gene is possibly TRBD1 (6 bases). The CDR3 spans 15 residues. Germline lookup yields CDR1 SGHDN and CDR2 FVKESK. Trimming stripped 5 bases from V and 5 bases from J, with 18 bases between. The CDR3 loop is CASSSSRGARYGYTF. The CDR3 DNA reads TGTGCCAGCAGCTCGTCTCGGGGGGCTAGATATGGCTACACCTTC.

The chain links TRBV23-1 to TRBJ1-1; 9 nucleotides match TRBD1. TRBV23-1 is an ORF; its function is uncertain. Germline trimming cut 7 bases from V and 2 bases from J; bases unmatched to any gene: 11. This CDR3 has 16 residues. The CDR3 spells CASTPRRDRVNTEAFF. The DNA of the CDR3 is TGCGCCAGCACCCCCCGCCGGGACAGGGTAAACACTGAAGCTTTCTTT.

This chain connects TRBV13 to TRBJ2-3; tentatively, D is TRBD2 (6 bases). Between the trimmed V and J ends, which lost 5 bases and 2 bases, there was a span of 14 bases. Per germline, CDR1 PRHDT and CDR2 FYEKMQ (reference sequence). This CDR3 contains 15 residues. The CDR3 DNA sequence: TGTGCCAGCAGCACTGGGACTCCTTCCACAGATACGCAGTATTTT. This sequence encodes CASSTGTPSTDTQYF.

The chain is built from TRBV9 and TRBJ2-5; D is unresolved. Germline CDR1 is SGDLS and CDR2 is YYNGEE. The CDR3 has 15 amino acids. V was clipped by 3 bases and J by 1 base, with 13 bases between them. CDR3 sequence reads: CASSANPGPQETQYF. DNA of the CDR3: TGTGCCAGCAGCGCAAACCCCGGTCCCCAAGAGACCCAGTACTTC.

This sequence joins TRBV5-1 and TRBJ2-3, with 11 nucleotides matching TRBD2. J lost 4 bases, V lost 2 bases, and 3 bases had no gene match. There are 15 residues in the CDR3. Germline CDR1 and CDR2: SGHRS and YFSETQ. The CDR3 coding sequence is TGCGCCAGCAGCTTACTAGCGGGGGAATCAGATACGCAGTATTTT. It is translated as CASSLLAGESDTQYF.

The gene calls are TRBV19 and TRBJ1-2, with a tentative D call TRBD1 (6 bases). V dropped 6 bases and J dropped 4 bases, with 15 bases sitting between them. The CDR3 is 14 amino acids. Germline values: CDR1 LNHDA, CDR2 SQIVND (reference sequence). As DNA, the CDR3 is TGTGCCAGTAGGGCAACCGGGACACGCTATGGCTACACCTTC. This gives the protein CASRATGTRYGYTF.

The chain is built from TRBV27 and TRBJ1-3; D is unclear. Germline V gene data show CDR1 as MNHEY and CDR2 as SMNVEV (reference sequence). This CDR3 is built from 15 residues. Trimming left V 5 bases short and J 2 bases short, with 13 bases between. The CDR3: CASSPTQTAGNTIYF. CDR3 nucleotide sequence: TGTGCCAGCAGTCCAACACAGACGGCTGGAAACACCATATATTTT.

The genes are TRBV19 and TRBJ1-1; 8 bases map to TRBD1. CDR3 size: 14 residues. Germline V gives CDR1 LNHDA, CDR2 SQIVND (reference sequence). J gave up 6 bases and V 2 bases, and 5 bases lay outside the gene matches. CDR3 DNA sequence: TGTGCCAGTAGTATAACAGGGGGAATCGCTGAAGCTTTCTTT. It is translated as CASSITGGIAEAFF.

There are a few counts of this clone. The chain links TRBV6-1 to TRBJ1-5, with a weak D call TRBD1 (6 bases). CDR3 length: 13 amino acids. The germline V gene has CDR1 MNHNS and CDR2 SASEGT. V gave up 6 bases and J gave up 5 bases, with 11 bases separating them. CDR3 in amino acids: CASSGQTYQPQHF. The CDR3 DNA reads TGTGCCAGCAGCGGACAGACCTATCAGCCCCAGCATTTT.

Here the CDR3 reads CSVRTSGPYEQYF. As DNA, the CDR3 is TGCAGCGTTCGGACTAGCGGCCCCTACGAGCAGTACTTC. The rearrangement uses TRBV29-1 and TRBJ2-7; TRBD2 agrees at 10 bases. From germline, CDR1 is SQVTM and CDR2 ANQGSEA. CDR3 length: 13 residues. The J segment lost 2 bases and the V segment lost 5 bases, leaving 3 bases of the junction unmatched.

The chain employs TRBV18 and TRBJ1-1; TRBD1 might be the D (6 bases). The V and J ends lost 4 bases and 5 bases respectively, with 14 bases between them. CDR1 is KGHSH, CDR2 LQKENI, per germline. The CDR3 length is 14 residues. In DNA, the CDR3 is TGTGCCAGCTCACTCAACAGGGTGAGGACTGAAGCTTTCTTT. The encoded protein is CASSLNRVRTEAFF.

The sample holds a few counts of this clone. This chain links TRBV30 with TRBJ1-1; 9 bases map to TRBD1. The V and J ends lost 5 bases and 1 base, in that order; junction bases with no gene match: 2. Germline CDR1 reads GTSNPN; CDR2 reads SVGIG (reference sequence). This CDR3 has 13 amino acids. CDR3 sequence: CAWATGGNTEAFF. Written as DNA, the CDR3 is TGTGCCTGGGCGACAGGGGGGAACACTGAAGCTTTCTTT.

The J gene is TRBJ2-2, the V gene TRBV6-4; D may be TRBD1 (6 bases). V shed 4 bases and J shed 2 bases, with 14 bases lying between them. The CDR3 length is 16 residues. Germline CDR1 reads MRHNA; CDR2 reads SNTAGT. CDR3 DNA: TGTGCCAGCAGTGCCGGACAGTCTAAAAACACCGGGGAGCTGTTTTTT. It is translated as CASSAGQSKNTGELFF.

This clone appeared a few times. This chain joins TRBV29-1 and TRBJ1-5; no definite D call. There are 13 residues in the CDR3. The germline V gene encodes CDR1 SQVTM and CDR2 ANQGSEA. V lost 0 bases and J lost 1, with 4 bases in between. DNA for the CDR3: TGCAGCGTTGAAGAGAGCAGCAATCAGCCCCAGCATTTT. It codes for CSVEESSNQPQHF. Filled out from reference TRBV29-1 and TRBJ1-5, the complete variable domain reads SAVISQKPSRDICQRGTSLTIQCQVDSQVTMMFWYRQQPGQSLTLIATANQGSEATYESGFVIDKFPISRPNLTFSTLTVSNMSPEDSSIYLCSVEESSNQPQHFGDGTRLSIL.

The J gene is TRBJ1-5, the V gene TRBV6-5, with 9 bases identical to TRBD1. Germline-derived CDR1 and CDR2 are MNHEY and SVGAGI. The ends lost 6 bases at V and 0 bases at J; junction bases unmatched: 0. The CDR3 is 14 residues long. CDR3 in amino acids: CASRQGASNQPQHF. CDR3 DNA: TGTGCCAGCAGACAGGGGGCTAGCAATCAGCCCCAGCATTTT.

This sequence joins TRBV5-1 and TRBJ2-4; 12 bases line up with TRBD2. The CDR3 runs 17 residues. V lost 0 bases and J lost 10; bases outside the gene matches: 11. Germline assignment: CDR1 SGHRS and CDR2 YFSETQ. CDR3 in DNA: TGCGCCAGCAGCTTGGCCCATCGGACTAGCGGGACCAATATTCAGTACTTC. Its protein is CASSLAHRTSGTNIQYF.

This sequence joins TRBV9 and TRBJ1-1, with D possibly being TRBD1 (5 bases). There are 15 residues in the CDR3. The V gene's germline CDR1 is SGDLS and CDR2 YYNGEE. The germline V and J ends were trimmed by 4 bases and 11 bases, with 24 bases remaining between them. CDR3 in DNA: TGTGCCAGCAGCTCGGGCGGGGACCCCATTCGGGGGGCTTTCTTT. Protein sequence: CASSSGGDPIRGAFF.

This clone was seen more than once but under ten times. This rearrangement joins TRBV19 to TRBJ2-1, with TRBD2 matching 7 bases. There are 15 residues in the CDR3. J gave up 0 bases and V 5 bases, and 4 bases lay outside the gene matches. The germline V gene encodes CDR1 LNHDA and CDR2 SQIVND (reference sequence). In nucleotides, the CDR3 is TGTGCCAGTAGTGCACCTAGCGGCTCCTACAATGAGCAGTTCTTC. Amino acids: CASSAPSGSYNEQFF.

The rearrangement uses TRBV5-1 and TRBJ1-2; D uncertain. Trimming took off 0 bases at V and 8 bases at J, with 8 bases between the two ends. Germline V gene data show CDR1 as SGHRS and CDR2 as YFSETQ. The CDR3 runs 12 residues. CDR3 nucleotide sequence: TGCGCCAGCAGCTTGGGAGGGCCCGGCTACACCTTC. Protein product: CASSLGGPGYTF.

The chain joins TRBV6-5 to TRBJ1-2; 10 bases align to TRBD1. Germline V CDR1 and CDR2: MNHEY, SVGAGI. Trimming cost V 6 bases and J 3 bases; bases outside gene matches: 4. This CDR3 is 14 amino acids long. This chain's CDR3 is CASRMGQGYYGYTF. CDR3 sequence (DNA): TGTGCCAGCAGAATGGGACAGGGGTACTATGGCTACACCTTC.